The 13 T cell receptor beta chains below come from one sample, sequenced in a study of T cell repertoires in cytomegalovirus infection. One entry per CDR3 protein results from TCRdb running MiXCR on the reads. This table holds 400,000 or so distinct CDR3 sequences, 15% to 20% found once. Sequenced: PBMCs. Receptor source: a human donor in good health (CMV status not recorded). Some clones in this sample may be carry-over from other donors' samples.

This clonotype has just a few counts. This chain connects TRBV6-1 to TRBJ1-5; no firm D call. Trimming removed 8 bases at V and 7 bases at J, with 15 bases between. Germline CDR1 is MNHNS and CDR2 is SASEGT. The CDR3 has 13 amino acids. CDR3 region: CASSEARWQPQHF. The CDR3 coding sequence is TGTGCCAGCTCGGAGGCGCGTTGGCAGCCCCAGCATTTT.

The chain combines TRBV20-1 with TRBJ2-1, with 11 bases matching TRBD2. From germline, CDR1 is DFQATT and CDR2 SNEGSKA (reference sequence). With 3 bases clipped from V and 2 bases from J, the junction kept 21 bases outside the gene matches. The CDR3 sequence is 21 residues long. CDR3 bases: TGCAGTGCTAGGTACCCCTCGGAGCTAATGAAACTAGCGGGAGCCTACAATGAGCAGTTCTTC. It yields the protein CSARYPSELMKLAGAYNEQFF.

This clonotype was observed at least ten times. V and J are TRBV5-4 and TRBJ1-4; D is uncertain. This CDR3 is 14 amino acids long. Germline V gene data show CDR1 as SGHNT and CDR2 as YYREEE (reference sequence). V lost 2 bases and J lost 7, with 12 bases in between. The CDR3 loop reads CASSFDIDREKLFF. CDR3 sequence (DNA): TGTGCCAGCAGCTTTGACATTGACCGTGAAAAACTGTTTTTT.

This clonotype has ten or more counts. This chain connects TRBV7-9 to TRBJ2-7, with TRBD2 identical over 9 bases. There are 16 residues in the CDR3. Germline CDR1 and CDR2: SEHNR and FQNEAQ (reference sequence). The V and J ends lost 2 bases and 1 base, in that order; junction bases with no gene match: 6. CDR3 region: CASSLQAGGASYEQYF. The CDR3 DNA is TGTGCCAGCAGCTTACAAGCGGGGGGAGCGTCCTACGAGCAGTACTTC.

At least ten counts were recorded for this clonotype. The V and J genes are TRBV11-3 and TRBJ2-5; 9 nucleotides align to TRBD1. CDR1 SGHNT and CDR2 YENEEA come from the germline V gene. J gave up 5 bases and V 3 bases, and 7 bases lay outside the gene matches. The CDR3 consists of 15 residues. This chain's CDR3 is CASSFGQGMGETQYF. In nucleotides, the CDR3 is TGTGCCAGCAGCTTCGGACAGGGGATGGGTGAGACCCAGTACTTC.

This clonotype was recorded many times. The rearrangement joins TRBV7-2 to TRBJ2-3; unclear D gene. The CDR3 is 15 residues long. In germline, CDR1 is SGHTA, CDR2 FQGNSA. V was cut by 3 bases and J by 6 bases, with 16 bases left in between. The CDR3 DNA follows: TGTGCCAGCAGCTTTCATTCGTTGGGAACTGATACGCAGTATTTT. Amino acid sequence: CASSFHSLGTDTQYF. The complete variable domain, with remaining parts taken from reference TRBV7-2 and TRBJ2-3, reads GAGVSQSPSNKVTEKGKDVELRCDPISGHTALYWYRQSLGQGLEFLIYFQGNSAPDKSGLPSDRFSAERTGGSVSTLTIQRTQQEDSAVYLCASSFHSLGTDTQYFGPGTRLTVL.

The chain uses TRBV20-1 and TRBJ2-3; D gene unclear. There are 11 residues in the CDR3. Germline CDR1 and CDR2: DFQATT and SNEGSKA (reference sequence). Trimming left V 4 bases short and J 6 bases short, with 8 bases between. The DNA of the CDR3 is TGCAGTGCTATCGACCCCGATACGCAGTATTTT. It codes for CSAIDPDTQYF.

The table lists this clonotype with a few counts. DNA of the CDR3: TGCAGTGCTAGGCGGACACCCGATTTAAAAAATGGCTACACCTTC. Encoded protein: CSARRTPDLKNGYTF. The V gene is TRBV20-1, the J gene TRBJ1-2; TRBD1 is a possible D gene (5 bases). CDR1 and CDR2 from the germline V gene are DFQATT and SNEGSKA (reference sequence). Trimming took off 3 bases at V and 6 bases at J, with 20 bases between the two ends. The CDR3 covers 15 residues.

This clonotype was seen repeatedly, ten times or more. J is TRBJ2-7 and V is TRBV7-2; TRBD2 aligns across 11 bases. The V gene end was trimmed by 1 base and the J gene end by 6 bases; junction bases not matched to a gene: 8. This CDR3 has 16 amino acids. The germline V gene encodes CDR1 SGHTA and CDR2 FQGNSA. The CDR3 DNA reads TGTGCCAGCAGCTTAGTTGGGGGGCTAGCGGGAGGCGAGCAGTACTTC. Translating it yields CASSLVGGLAGGEQYF. Full variable domain (missing parts from reference TRBV7-2 and TRBJ2-7): GAGVSQSPSNKVTEKGKDVELRCDPISGHTALYWYRQSLGQGLEFLIYFQGNSAPDKSGLPSDRFSAERTGGSVSTLTIQRTQQEDSAVYLCASSLVGGLAGGEQYFGPGTRLTVT.

The chain links TRBV2 to TRBJ2-2; no clear D gene. Trimming removed 5 bases at V and 1 base at J, with 11 bases between. The CDR3 has 15 amino acids. Germline V CDR1 and CDR2: SNHLY, FYNNEI. This chain's CDR3 is CASSYDRVNTGELFF. The CDR3 DNA follows: TGTGCCAGCAGTTACGACCGAGTGAACACCGGGGAGCTGTTTTTT.

This clonotype was detected many times. This sequence joins TRBV29-1 and TRBJ2-3, with TRBD2 identical over 8 bases. V shed 6 bases and J 4 bases; nucleotides not matched to a gene: 6. The germline V gene encodes CDR1 SQVTM and CDR2 ANQGSEA. The length of the CDR3 is 13 residues. The CDR3 nucleotides are TGCAGCGTAACCGGGACTAGATCAGATACGCAGTATTTT. Amino acids: CSVTGTRSDTQYF.

This clonotype came up many times. V usage is TRBV7-9 and J usage is TRBJ1-5; TRBD1 might be the D (6 bases). The V gene's germline CDR1 is SEHNR and CDR2 FQNEAQ (reference sequence). V lost 4 bases and J lost 3, with 19 bases in between. There are 17 residues in the CDR3. The DNA for the CDR3 is TGTGCCAGCAGCTCGAACCGCCGTGGGACACTCAATCAGCCCCAGCATTTT. It yields the protein CASSSNRRGTLNQPQHF.

J is TRBJ2-7 and V is TRBV7-2; 9 bases fit TRBD2. The CDR3 extends over 15 amino acids. Germline trimming cut 0 bases from V and 5 bases from J; bases unmatched to any gene: 5. CDR1 is SGHTA and CDR2 is FQGNSA in the germline V gene. CDR3 sequence (DNA): TGTGCCAGCAGCTTAGCTCGCGGGGGGGTAAACGAGCAGTACTTC. Its protein product is CASSLARGGVNEQYF.